The rows below give T cell receptor beta chains drawn from one sample of a study of identical twins. TCRdb reprocessed the 5' RACE reads with MiXCR, giving one entry per CDR3 protein. The repertoire has 400,000 to 650,000 distinct CDR3 sequences, approximately 22% of them found once; the top ten carry under 0.95%. These data were also filed under a second study, of T cells expressing NK-cell markers.

The specimen sequenced was CD4+ T cells sorted from blood. The receptors come from a woman aged 18-29 years in good health. CDR3s include the opening cysteine and the closing phenylalanine or tryptophan. D genes are given only for firm matches.

d_gene	v_gene	j_gene	CDR3aa
TRBD1	TRBV29-1	TRBJ2-7	CSALTDRAGEQYF
NA	TRBV20-1	TRBJ2-7	CSARDPASSREQYF
TRBD2	TRBV6-2/TRBV6-3	TRBJ2-2	CASSFFTSGYTGELFF
NA	TRBV7-2	TRBJ2-2	CASSLVGPGELFF
NA	TRBV12-3/TRBV12-4	TRBJ1-6	CASSVGYNSPLHF
TRBD1	TRBV12-3/TRBV12-4	TRBJ1-1	CASSYRDRGRTEAFF
NA	TRBV12-3/TRBV12-4	TRBJ1-1	CASSPSGSSAEAFF
NA	TRBV18	TRBJ2-7	CASSPGLAYYEQYF
NA	TRBV20-1	TRBJ2-7	CSAMRGSYEQYF
NA	TRBV30	TRBJ1-2	CAWSGQGAYGYTF
NA	TRBV25-1	TRBJ2-7	CASSELGANEQYF